This T cell receptor beta chain was captured by sequencing in a study of siplizumab effects on memory and regulatory T cells. About this clone itself: Its cognate antigen is unknown.

The data were produced by immunoSEQ multiplex PCR, yet TCRdb's version contains in-frame clones alone and is incomplete. The data hold over 100,000 clones, with approximately 90% observed a single time. Germline V gene sequence: CDR1 LGHNT, CDR2 FRNRAP. CDR3 length: 12 amino acids. Between the trimmed V and J ends, which lost 8 bases and 6 bases, there was a span of 11 bases. Study results and caveats: Naive T cells were seen as more diverse than memory cells and as major alloresponse contributors.

This receptor was taken from a human donor in good health. The chain carries TRBV12-5 and TRBJ2-1; D remains ambiguous. The specimen was CD4+ T cells sorted from blood. Written as DNA, the CDR3 is TGTGCTAGTTCGAAGGCTTCCAATGAGCAGTTCTTC. This encodes CASSKASNEQFF.